The clone carrying this T cell receptor beta chain showed up many times. CDR3 length: 14 residues. J lost 6 bases, V lost 5 bases, and 4 bases had no gene match. Germline V CDR1 and CDR2: SEHNR, FQNEAQ (reference sequence). The source of the sample is a study of T cells in Graves' hyperthyroidism and ophthalmopathy. About the research overall: Peripheral blood was collected at initial diagnosis, before any treatment.

Regions amplified from RNA transcripts were the TCR beta CDR3 regions. The TCR CDR3 first-round RT-PCR relied on the HTBI primer set. From the multiplex PCR reads, TCRdb called clonotypes with MiXCR, one entry per CDR3 protein. The table lists roughly 650,000 distinct CDR3 sequences, about a sixth of them singletons. The TCR originated in a woman aged 40 to 50 with Graves' ophthalmopathy. The chain carries TRBV7-9 and TRBJ1-6, with 7 bases lining up with TRBD1. What was sequenced was blood. The CDR3 DNA sequence: TGTGCCAGCAGCACCGGGACAGTTAATTCACCCCTCCACTTT. Its translation is CASSTGTVNSPLHF.